The following is a TCR beta chain sequence with its context. The antigen is undetermined. There are 19 residues in the CDR3. CDR1 PRHDT and CDR2 FYEKMQ come from the germline V gene (reference sequence). V was pared by 5 bases and J by 0 bases, with 15 bases of the junction left unmatched. The data were produced by immunoSEQ multiplex PCR, yet TCRdb's version contains in-frame clones alone and is incomplete. The sample has 97,000 or so clones; more than 85% are singletons. The sample is drawn from a study of cytomegalovirus exposure and HLA in healthy donors. Among the roughly 120 subjects of the validation cohort, separate from the approximately 660-subject first cohort, were the donors. Notes on the study in general: The study designated around 150 TCR beta chains cytomegalovirus-associated. The classifier reportedly diagnosed cytomegalovirus status with high sensitivity and specificity.

The sequence was obtained from a man aged 18 to 29 in good health and CMV-seropositive. Sample: PBMCs. The chain recombines TRBV13 with TRBJ2-3; TRBD2 matches 9 bases. For the CDR3, the DNA is TGTGCCAGCAGCGCTGGCGGGACTAGCCATCCACTTAGCACAGATACGCAGTATTTT. Translation: CASSAGGTSHPLSTDTQYF.